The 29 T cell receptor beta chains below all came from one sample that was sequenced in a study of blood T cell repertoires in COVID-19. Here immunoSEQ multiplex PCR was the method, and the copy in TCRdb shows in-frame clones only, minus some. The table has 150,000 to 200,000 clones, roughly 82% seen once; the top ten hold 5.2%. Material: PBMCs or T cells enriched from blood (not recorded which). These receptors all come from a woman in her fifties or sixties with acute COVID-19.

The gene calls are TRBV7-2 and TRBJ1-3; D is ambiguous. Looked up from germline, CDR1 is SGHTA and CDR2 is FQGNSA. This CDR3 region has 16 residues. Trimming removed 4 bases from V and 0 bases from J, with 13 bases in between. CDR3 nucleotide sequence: TGTGCCAGCAGCTCTATGACACACAACTCTGGAAACACCATATATTTT. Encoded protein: CASSSMTHNSGNTIYF.

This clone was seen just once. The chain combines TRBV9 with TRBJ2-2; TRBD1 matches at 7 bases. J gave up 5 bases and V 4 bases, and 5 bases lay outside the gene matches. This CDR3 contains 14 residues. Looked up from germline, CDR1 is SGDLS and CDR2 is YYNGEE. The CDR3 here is CASSPRTGTGELFF. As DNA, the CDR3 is TGTGCCAGCAGCCCTCGGACAGGTACCGGGGAGCTGTTTTTT.

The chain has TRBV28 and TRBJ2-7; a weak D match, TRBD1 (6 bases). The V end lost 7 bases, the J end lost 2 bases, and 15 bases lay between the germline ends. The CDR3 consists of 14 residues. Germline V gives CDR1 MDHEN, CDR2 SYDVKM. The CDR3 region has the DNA TGTGCCAGCAAGGGACACCAGATACCCTACGAGCAGTACGTC. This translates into CASKGHQIPYEQYV.

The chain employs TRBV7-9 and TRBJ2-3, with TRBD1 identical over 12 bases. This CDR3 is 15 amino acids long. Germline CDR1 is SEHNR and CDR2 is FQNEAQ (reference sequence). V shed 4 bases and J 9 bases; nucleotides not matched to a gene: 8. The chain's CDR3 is CASSSPGQGAHTQYF. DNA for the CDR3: TGTGCCAGCAGCTCACCGGGACAGGGGGCCCACACGCAGTATTTT.

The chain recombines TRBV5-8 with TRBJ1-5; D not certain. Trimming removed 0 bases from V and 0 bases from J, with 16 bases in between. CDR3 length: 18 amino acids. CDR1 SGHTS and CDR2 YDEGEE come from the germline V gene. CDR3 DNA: TGTGCCAGCAGCTTGGAAAACCCCCTCCTCTATAGCAATCAGCCCCAGCATTTT. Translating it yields CASSLENPLLYSNQPQHF.

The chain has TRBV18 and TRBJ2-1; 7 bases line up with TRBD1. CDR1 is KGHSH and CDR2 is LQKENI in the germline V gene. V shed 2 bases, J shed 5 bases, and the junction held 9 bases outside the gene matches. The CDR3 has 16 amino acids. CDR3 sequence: CASSPSIRGTNNEQFF. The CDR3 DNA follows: TGTGCCAGCTCACCAAGTATCAGGGGGACAAACAATGAGCAGTTCTTC.

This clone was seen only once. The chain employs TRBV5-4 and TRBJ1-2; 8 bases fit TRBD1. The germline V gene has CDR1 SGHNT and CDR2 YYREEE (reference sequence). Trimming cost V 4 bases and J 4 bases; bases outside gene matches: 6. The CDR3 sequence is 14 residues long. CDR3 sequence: CASSAGTGVYGYTF. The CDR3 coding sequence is TGTGCCAGCAGCGCCGGGACAGGAGTCTATGGCTACACCTTC.

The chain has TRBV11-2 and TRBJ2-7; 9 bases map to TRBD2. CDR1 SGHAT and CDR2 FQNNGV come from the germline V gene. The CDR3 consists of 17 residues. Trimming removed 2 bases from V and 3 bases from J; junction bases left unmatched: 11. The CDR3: CASSLTDASGKFYEQYF. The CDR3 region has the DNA TGTGCCAGCAGCTTAACGGACGCTAGCGGGAAATTCTACGAGCAGTACTTC.

The CDR3 nucleotides are TGCGCCAGCAGCCAAGATCAAGTGAGACAGGGTTTGACCGGGGAGCTGTTTTTT. It is translated as CASSQDQVRQGLTGELFF. The V call is TRBV4-3, the J call TRBJ2-2, with 7 bases identical to TRBD1. The germline V gene has CDR1 LGHNA and CDR2 YSLEER. CDR3 length equals 18 residues. With V trimmed by 0 bases and J by 5 bases, 12 bases remained unmatched.

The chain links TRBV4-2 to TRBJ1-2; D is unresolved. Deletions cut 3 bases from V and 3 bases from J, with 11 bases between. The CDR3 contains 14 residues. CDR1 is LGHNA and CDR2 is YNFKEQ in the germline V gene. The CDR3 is CASSQAGKDYGYTF. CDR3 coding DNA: TGTGCCAGCAGCCAGGCGGGGAAGGACTATGGCTACACCTTC.

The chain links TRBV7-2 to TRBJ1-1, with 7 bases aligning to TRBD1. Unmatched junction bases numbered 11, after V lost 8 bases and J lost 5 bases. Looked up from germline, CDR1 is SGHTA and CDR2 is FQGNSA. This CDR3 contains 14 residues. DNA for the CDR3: TGTGCCAGCTACCTGGGACAGCCCCGGACTGAAGCTTTCTTT. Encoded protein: CASYLGQPRTEAFF. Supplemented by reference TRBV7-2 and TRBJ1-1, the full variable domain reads GAGVSQSPSNKVTEKGKDVELRCDPISGHTALYWYRQSLGQGLEFLIYFQGNSAPDKSGLPSDRFSAERTGGSVSTLTIQRTQQEDSAVYLCASYLGQPRTEAFFGQGTRLTVV.

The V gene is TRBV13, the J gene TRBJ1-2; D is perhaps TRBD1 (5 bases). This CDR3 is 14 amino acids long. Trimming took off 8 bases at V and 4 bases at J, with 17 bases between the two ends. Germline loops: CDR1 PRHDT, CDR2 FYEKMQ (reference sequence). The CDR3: CASGRNIGVYGYTF. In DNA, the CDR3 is TGTGCCAGCGGAAGAAACATAGGGGTCTATGGCTACACCTTC.

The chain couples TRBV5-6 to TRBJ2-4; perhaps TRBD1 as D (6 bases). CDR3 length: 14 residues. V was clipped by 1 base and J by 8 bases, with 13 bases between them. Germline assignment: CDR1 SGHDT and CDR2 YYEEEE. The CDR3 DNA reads TGTGCCAGCAGCTTGTATGGGACATTACACATTCAGTACTTC. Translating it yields CASSLYGTLHIQYF.

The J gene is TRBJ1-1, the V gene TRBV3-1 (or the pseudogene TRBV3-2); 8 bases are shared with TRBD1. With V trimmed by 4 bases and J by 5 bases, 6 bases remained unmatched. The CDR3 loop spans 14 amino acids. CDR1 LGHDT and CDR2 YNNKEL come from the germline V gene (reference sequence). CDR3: CASSLLTGGTEAFF. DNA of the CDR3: TGTGCCAGCAGCCTACTAACAGGGGGGACTGAAGCTTTCTTT.

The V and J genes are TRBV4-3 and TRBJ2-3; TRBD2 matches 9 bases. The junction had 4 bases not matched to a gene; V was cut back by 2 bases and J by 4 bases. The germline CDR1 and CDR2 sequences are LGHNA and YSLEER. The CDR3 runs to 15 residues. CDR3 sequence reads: CASSQFSGSADTQYF. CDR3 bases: TGCGCCAGCAGCCAATTTAGCGGGAGCGCAGATACGCAGTATTTT.

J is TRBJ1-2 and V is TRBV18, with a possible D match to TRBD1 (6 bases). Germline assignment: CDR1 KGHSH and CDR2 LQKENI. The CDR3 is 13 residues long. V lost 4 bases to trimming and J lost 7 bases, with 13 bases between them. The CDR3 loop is CASSQDRQRGYTF. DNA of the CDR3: TGTGCCAGCTCACAAGACAGGCAACGTGGCTACACCTTC.

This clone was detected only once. The chain's CDR3 is CAISDSVNRGTEQFF. The CDR3 DNA sequence: TGTGCCATCTCGGACAGCGTAAATCGTGGTACTGAGCAGTTCTTC. The V and J genes are TRBV10-3 and TRBJ2-1; tentatively, D is TRBD1 (6 bases). Trimming pared 8 bases from V and 9 bases from J, leaving 23 bases between. The germline gives CDR1 ENHRY, CDR2 SYGVKD. CDR3 length: 15 amino acids.

CDR3 loop: CASSSYSYTQYF. DNA for the CDR3: TGTGCCAGCAGTTCATACTCGTATACGCAGTATTTT. This chain joins TRBV2 and TRBJ2-3, with D uncertain. Trimming stripped 5 bases from V and 7 bases from J, with 10 bases between. Germline assignment: CDR1 SNHLY and CDR2 FYNNEI. The CDR3 sequence is 12 residues long.

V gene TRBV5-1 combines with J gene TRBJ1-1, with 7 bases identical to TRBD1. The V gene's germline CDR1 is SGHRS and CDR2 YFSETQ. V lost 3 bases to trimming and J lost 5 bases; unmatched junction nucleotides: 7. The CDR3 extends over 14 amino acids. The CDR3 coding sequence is TGCGCCAGCAGCTCCCCACGGACAGGAACTGAAGCTTTCTTT. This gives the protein CASSSPRTGTEAFF.

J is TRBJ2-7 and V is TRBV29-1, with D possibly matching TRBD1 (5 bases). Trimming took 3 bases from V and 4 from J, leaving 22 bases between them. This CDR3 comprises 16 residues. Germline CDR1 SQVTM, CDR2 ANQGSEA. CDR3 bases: TGCAGCGTTGAGGCCCCGGGTCGGCAGGGAAGGTACGAGCAGTACTTC. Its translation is CSVEAPGRQGRYEQYF.

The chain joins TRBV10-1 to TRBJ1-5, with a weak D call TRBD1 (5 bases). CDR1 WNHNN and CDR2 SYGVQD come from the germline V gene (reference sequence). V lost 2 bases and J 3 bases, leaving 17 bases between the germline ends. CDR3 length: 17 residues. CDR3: CASSERGGSENNQPQHF. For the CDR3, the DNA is TGCGCCAGCAGTGAGCGGGGGGGGTCGGAGAACAATCAGCCCCAGCATTTT.

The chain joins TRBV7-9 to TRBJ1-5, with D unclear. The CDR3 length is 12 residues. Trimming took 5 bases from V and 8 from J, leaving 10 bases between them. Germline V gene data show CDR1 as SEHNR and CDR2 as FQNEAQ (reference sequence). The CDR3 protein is CASSPPGKPQHF. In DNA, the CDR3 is TGTGCCAGCAGCCCTCCGGGGAAGCCCCAGCATTTT.

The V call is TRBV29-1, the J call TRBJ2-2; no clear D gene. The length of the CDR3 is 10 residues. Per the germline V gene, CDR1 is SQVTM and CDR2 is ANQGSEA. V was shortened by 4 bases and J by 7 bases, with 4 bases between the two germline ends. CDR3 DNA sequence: TGCAGCGTTGCAATCGGGGAGCTGTTTTTT. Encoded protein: CSVAIGELFF.

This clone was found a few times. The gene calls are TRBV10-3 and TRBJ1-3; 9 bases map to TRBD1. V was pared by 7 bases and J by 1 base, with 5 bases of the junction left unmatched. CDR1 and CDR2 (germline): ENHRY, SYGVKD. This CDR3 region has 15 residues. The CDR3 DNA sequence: TGTGCCATCACCGGGACAGGGCAGTCTGGAAACACCATATATTTT. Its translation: CAITGTGQSGNTIYF.

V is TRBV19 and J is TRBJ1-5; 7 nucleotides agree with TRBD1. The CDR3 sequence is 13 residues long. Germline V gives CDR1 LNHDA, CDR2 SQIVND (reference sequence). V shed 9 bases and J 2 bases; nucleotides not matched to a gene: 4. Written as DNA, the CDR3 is TGTGCCAGCACCGGACAGGGCAATCAGCCCCAGCATTTT. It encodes CASTGQGNQPQHF.

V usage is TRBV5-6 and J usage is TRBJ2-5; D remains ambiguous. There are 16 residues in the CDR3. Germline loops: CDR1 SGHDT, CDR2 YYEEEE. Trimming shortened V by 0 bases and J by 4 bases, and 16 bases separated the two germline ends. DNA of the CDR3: TGTGCCAGCAGCTTGGCCGGGTTAGTTCAGTCAGAGACCCAGTACTTC. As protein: CASSLAGLVQSETQYF.

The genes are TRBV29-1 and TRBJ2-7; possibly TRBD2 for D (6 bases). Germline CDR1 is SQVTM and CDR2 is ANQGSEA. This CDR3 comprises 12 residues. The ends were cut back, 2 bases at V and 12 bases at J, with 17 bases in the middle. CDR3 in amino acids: CSVETTGGRRYV. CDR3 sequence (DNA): TGCAGCGTTGAAACCACCGGGGGAAGGCGGTACGTC.

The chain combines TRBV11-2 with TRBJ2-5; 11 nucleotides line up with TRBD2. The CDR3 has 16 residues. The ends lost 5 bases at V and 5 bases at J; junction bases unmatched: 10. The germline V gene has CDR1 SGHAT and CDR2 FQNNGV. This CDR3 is CASSPTSGRPEETQYF. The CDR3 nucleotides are TGTGCCAGCAGCCCCACTAGCGGGAGACCCGAGGAGACCCAGTACTTC.

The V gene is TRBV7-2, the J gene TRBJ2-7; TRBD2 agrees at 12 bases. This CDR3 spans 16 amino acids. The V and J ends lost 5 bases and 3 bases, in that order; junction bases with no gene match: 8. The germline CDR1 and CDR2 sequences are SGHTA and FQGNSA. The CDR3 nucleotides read TGTGCCAGCAGCCCCCTAAGGGGACTAGCGGGCTACGAGCAGTACTTC. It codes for CASSPLRGLAGYEQYF. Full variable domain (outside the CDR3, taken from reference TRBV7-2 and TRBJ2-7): GAGVSQSPSNKVTEKGKDVELRCDPISGHTALYWYRQSLGQGLEFLIYFQGNSAPDKSGLPSDRFSAERTGGSVSTLTIQRTQQEDSAVYLCASSPLRGLAGYEQYFGPGTRLTVT.